This passage covers 29 T cell receptor beta chains from one sample sequenced in a study of beta chain features in type 1 diabetes. What was sequenced were expressed TCRB transcripts, since all of the isolated RNA had been reverse transcribed. Assay used: immunoSEQ multiplex PCR; TCRdb lists only in-frame clones, some missing. The table records roughly 310,000 clones, approximately 10% of them present only once. The sample was naive CD4+ T cells from blood. Every receptor here comes from a woman in her twenties or thirties in good health.

The V and J genes are TRBV7-2 and TRBJ1-1, with D hard to call. The CDR3 spans 11 residues. The V and J ends lost 3 bases and 8 bases respectively, with 7 bases between them. Germline V gene lookup returns CDR1 SGHTA and CDR2 FQGNSA. The CDR3 protein is CASSFSSEAFF. The CDR3 DNA reads as TGTGCCAGCAGCTTCAGTTCAGAAGCTTTCTTT.

This clone has just a few counts. V and J are TRBV5-6 and TRBJ2-7, with D possibly matching TRBD2 (5 bases). Germline CDR1 SGHDT, CDR2 YYEEEE. Deletions cut 5 bases from V and 4 bases from J, with 7 bases between. The CDR3 totals 11 residues. The DNA for the CDR3 is TGTGCCAGCAGTTGGGAGTACGAGCAGTACTTC. Protein product: CASSWEYEQYF.

This clone was seen more than once but under ten times. The gene calls are TRBV9 and TRBJ2-1; D possibly corresponds to TRBD2 (5 bases). Trimming removed 3 bases at V and 1 base at J, with 14 bases between. Germline CDR1 and CDR2: SGDLS and YYNGEE. The CDR3 has 16 residues. This CDR3 reads CASSGGSAASYNEQFF. CDR3 nucleotides: TGTGCCAGCAGCGGAGGGTCCGCAGCTTCCTACAATGAGCAGTTCTTC.

This chain uses TRBV7-2 with TRBJ2-7; D is unresolved. Germline CDR1 SGHTA, CDR2 FQGNSA. The CDR3 runs 11 residues. Trimming stripped 2 bases from V and 3 bases from J, with 2 bases between. The CDR3 bases are TGTGCCAGCAGCTTACACTACGAGCAGTACTTC. Translation gives CASSLHYEQYF.

This chain links TRBV7-2 with TRBJ2-5; 12 positions match TRBD2. Gene TRBJ2-7 matches the end of the DNA better, so the J call may be wrong. Looked up from germline, CDR1 is SGHTA and CDR2 is FQGNSA. The CDR3 is 15 residues long. The CDR3 region is CATLLAGGPRDEQYF. CDR3 nucleotide sequence: TGTGCCACCCTACTAGCGGGAGGCCCTCGGGACGAGCAGTACTTC.

This clone has just a few counts. The chain couples TRBV21-1 to TRBJ2-5; the table's D gene call, TRBD2, was not cross checked with the DNA. TRBV21-1 represents a pseudogene. This CDR3 has 14 residues. In nucleotides, the CDR3 is TGTGCCAGCAGCAACCGGAGGGACCAAGAGACCCAGTACTTC. This encodes CASSNRRDQETQYF.

There are a few counts of this clone. The chain carries TRBV5-4 and TRBJ2-6; a weak D match, TRBD2 (5 bases). The germline CDR1 and CDR2 sequences are SGHNT and YYREEE (reference sequence). V lost 6 bases and J 4 bases, leaving 17 bases between the germline ends. CDR3 length equals 16 residues. In nucleotides, the CDR3 is TGTGCCAGCAACAACGGAGGAGTTCTCGGGGCCAACGTCCTGACTTTC. It specifies CASNNGGVLGANVLTF.

This clone was recorded a few times. This chain joins TRBV7-2 and TRBJ2-7; 11 bases are shared with TRBD1. The CDR3 is 14 residues long. Germline V lookup: CDR1 SGHTA, CDR2 FQGNSA. V trimming: 3 bases; J trimming: 4 bases; junction bases outside the gene matches: 2. The CDR3 DNA reads TGTGCCAGCAGCTTGGACAGGGGGCAGTACGAGCAGTACTTC. Its translation is CASSLDRGQYEQYF.

V gene TRBV7-3 combines with J gene TRBJ1-4, with D maybe TRBD1 (5 bases). Trimming took 1 base from V and 7 from J, leaving 7 bases between them. CDR3 size: 13 residues. CDR1 is SGHTA and CDR2 is FQGTGA in the germline V gene. CDR3 sequence (DNA): TGTGCCAGCAGCTTAAGTCAGGGTGAAAAACTGTTTTTT. Translating gives CASSLSQGEKLFF.

The V gene is TRBV15, the J gene TRBJ2-5; D is possibly TRBD2 (5 bases). The CDR3 runs to 15 residues. Looked up from germline, CDR1 is LNHNV and CDR2 is YYDKDF (reference sequence). V lost 0 bases, J lost 4 bases, and 12 bases lay in between. The CDR3 DNA follows: TGTGCCACCAGCAGAGATGCGAGGGTTGGAGAGACCCAGTACTTC. This codes for CATSRDARVGETQYF.

This chain links TRBV6-5 with TRBJ1-4; D not certain. The CDR3 covers 13 residues. The V gene's germline CDR1 is MNHEY and CDR2 SVGAGI. V was shortened by 2 bases and J by 5 bases, with 6 bases between the two germline ends. The CDR3 region has the DNA TGTGCCAGCAGTTACCGGTTGAATGAAAAACTGTTTTTT. Its protein is CASSYRLNEKLFF.

This clone was counted between two and nine times. J is TRBJ1-2 and V is TRBV7-9; tentatively, D is TRBD1 (5 bases). The CDR3 has 14 residues. V lost 1 base to trimming and J lost 4 bases, with 10 bases between them. Germline-derived CDR1 and CDR2 are SEHNR and FQNEAQ (reference sequence). The CDR3 DNA follows: TGTGCCAGCAGCTTAGAAGGGGTTTCCTATGGCTACACCTTC. Translating it yields CASSLEGVSYGYTF.

The rearrangement links TRBV18 to TRBJ2-1; 9 nucleotides align to TRBD2. This CDR3 region has 16 residues. Germline V gives CDR1 KGHSH, CDR2 LQKENI. The V segment lost 4 bases and the J segment 2 bases; nucleotides outside the gene matches: 6. CDR3 residues: CASSQDSGSTYNEQFF. As DNA, the CDR3 is TGTGCCAGCTCACAAGATAGCGGGAGTACCTACAATGAGCAGTTCTTC.

This clone turned up a few times. The chain recombines TRBV7-9 with TRBJ2-2; 7 bases agree with TRBD1. The CDR3 length is 14 residues. CDR1 SEHNR and CDR2 FQNEAQ come from the germline V gene (reference sequence). V was clipped by 11 bases and J by 1 base; unmatched bases: 7. This CDR3 reads CAGKRTGNTGELFF. The CDR3 bases are TGTGCCGGAAAACGGACAGGGAACACCGGGGAGCTGTTTTTT.

The gene calls are TRBV27 and TRBJ2-6, with D possibly matching TRBD1 (5 bases). Germline values: CDR1 MNHEY, CDR2 SMNVEV (reference sequence). The CDR3 has 17 amino acids. With 6 bases removed from V and 0 bases from J, the gap between germline ends came to 15 bases. The CDR3 bases are TGTGCCAGCAGCTCCGGTAAAGGGGCCTCTGGGGCCAACGTCCTGACTTTC. Encoded protein: CASSSGKGASGANVLTF. The whole variable domain, remainder taken from reference TRBV27 and TRBJ2-6, is EAQVTQNPRYLITVTGKKLTVTCSQNMNHEYMSWYRQDPGLGLRQIYYSMNVEVTDKGDVPEGYKVSRKEKRNFPLILESPSPNQTSLYFCASSSGKGASGANVLTFGAGSRLTVL.

This clone was observed a handful of times. The chain is built from TRBV6-1 and TRBJ2-1, with TRBD1 matching over 9 bases. J was trimmed by 1 base and V by 4 bases; bases with no gene match: 5. The germline V gene encodes CDR1 MNHNS and CDR2 SASEGT. This CDR3 comprises 16 residues. CDR3 region: CASSGNRGRSYNEQFF. The CDR3 DNA reads TGTGCCAGCAGTGGGAACAGGGGGCGGTCCTACAATGAGCAGTTCTTC.

In this sample, this clone turned up a few times. V usage is TRBV7-9 and J usage is TRBJ2-1, with TRBD2 matching 13 bases. This CDR3 has 17 amino acids. J was trimmed by 0 bases and V by 6 bases; bases with no gene match: 5. Germline loops: CDR1 SEHNR, CDR2 FQNEAQ (reference sequence). The CDR3 sequence is CASRSTSGRASYNEQFF. CDR3 in DNA: TGTGCCAGCAGAAGTACTAGCGGGAGGGCCTCCTACAATGAGCAGTTCTTC.

V gene TRBV4-2 combines with J gene TRBJ2-7, with TRBD2 identical over 11 bases. The CDR3 is 14 residues long. V was pared by 2 bases and J by 6 bases, with 3 bases of the junction left unmatched. Germline assignment: CDR1 LGHNA and CDR2 YNFKEQ. CDR3 sequence reads: CASSQTGTSGEQYF. The CDR3 bases are TGTGCCAGCAGCCAAACGGGGACTAGCGGCGAGCAGTACTTC.

A few counts support this clone. The chain joins TRBV7-2 to TRBJ1-1; TRBD1 aligns across 7 bases. J gave up 1 base and V 5 bases, and 10 bases lay outside the gene matches. The germline V gene encodes CDR1 SGHTA and CDR2 FQGNSA. This CDR3 is 16 amino acids long. Written as DNA, the CDR3 is TGTGCCAGCAGCCTAGGGCTGGCAGGGGGGAACACTGAAGCTTTCTTT. Its translation: CASSLGLAGGNTEAFF.

The V call is TRBV4-1, the J call TRBJ2-2; D unresolved. V shed 1 base and J shed 3 bases, with 12 bases lying between them. Germline CDR1 is MGHRA and CDR2 is YSYEKL. The CDR3 loop spans 16 amino acids. In nucleotides, the CDR3 is TGCGCCAGCAGCCAAGGTTTGAGCGTCGACACCGGGGAGCTGTTTTTT. Protein: CASSQGLSVDTGELFF.

This clone was observed a handful of times. The chain recombines TRBV7-9 with TRBJ1-2; D possibly corresponds to TRBD1 (5 bases). Germline V gene sequence: CDR1 SEHNR, CDR2 FQNEAQ (reference sequence). V was shortened by 5 bases and J by 0 bases, with 13 bases between the two germline ends. The CDR3 extends over 15 amino acids. The CDR3 bases are TGTGCCAGCAGCCGAACGTCGGGGGCTAACTATGGCTACACCTTC. Amino acids: CASSRTSGANYGYTF.

The gene calls are TRBV6-5 and TRBJ1-2; no clear D. Per the germline V gene, CDR1 is MNHEY and CDR2 is SVGAGI. V lost 7 bases to trimming and J lost 3 bases, with 15 bases between them. This CDR3 has 14 amino acids. The CDR3 sequence is CASIGRGIDYGYTF. The CDR3 DNA is TGTGCCAGCATCGGGCGGGGAATTGACTATGGCTACACCTTC.

The chain couples TRBV4-3 to TRBJ2-3, with 7 bases fitting TRBD2. Germline loops: CDR1 LGHNA, CDR2 YSLEER. Losses at the gene ends were 1 base for V and 5 bases for J; bases not matched to a gene: 9. The CDR3 runs 16 residues. The CDR3 DNA reads TGCGCCAGCAGCCAAGGGGTCGGCGGGAGAGTAGATACGCAGTATTTT. Its translation: CASSQGVGGRVDTQYF.

The table lists this clone with a few counts. The chain couples TRBV29-1 to TRBJ1-1, with D unclear. V lost 4 bases, J lost 0 bases, and 9 bases lay in between. CDR3 length: 13 amino acids. Germline V gene lookup returns CDR1 SQVTM and CDR2 ANQGSEA. The CDR3 bases are TGCAGCGTTGTACCACAGCTGAACACTGAAGCTTTCTTT. Amino acids: CSVVPQLNTEAFF.

The chain couples TRBV10-3 to TRBJ2-5, with TRBD2 matching 7 bases. The CDR3 totals 17 residues. The germline V gene encodes CDR1 ENHRY and CDR2 SYGVKD. The V gene end was trimmed by 4 bases and the J gene end by 0 bases; junction bases not matched to a gene: 11. The CDR3, as DNA: TGTGCCATCAGTGGGACGGGGACCGGGAGGTACCAAGAGACCCAGTACTTC. Translation: CAISGTGTGRYQETQYF.

The chain couples TRBV19 to TRBJ2-1; 7 bases match TRBD1. V was pared by 3 bases and J by 0 bases, with 8 bases of the junction left unmatched. The CDR3 loop spans 17 amino acids. Germline V gene lookup returns CDR1 LNHDA and CDR2 SQIVND (reference sequence). CDR3 sequence (DNA): TGTGCCAGTAGTATTCGGCAGGGGGTTAACTCCTACAATGAGCAGTTCTTC. Residues: CASSIRQGVNSYNEQFF.

This clone was observed a handful of times. Other DNA sequences from this sample encode an identical CDR3 as well. The V call is TRBV5-1, the J call TRBJ2-5; TRBD1 is a possible D gene (6 bases). V dropped 0 bases and J dropped 3 bases, with 9 bases sitting between them. The V gene's germline CDR1 is SGHRS and CDR2 YFSETQ. The CDR3 consists of 14 residues. CDR3 protein: CASSLVAGEETQYF. The CDR3 bases are TGCGCCAGCAGCTTGGTGGCAGGGGAAGAGACCCAGTACTTC.

In its sample, this clone was seen a few times. V and J are TRBV18 and TRBJ2-3, with D unclear. Trimming shortened V by 3 bases and J by 3 bases, and 13 bases separated the two germline ends. CDR1 is KGHSH and CDR2 is LQKENI in the germline V gene. CDR3 size: 15 residues. Here the CDR3 DNA reads TGTGCCAGCTCACCCCTCCCTTCGAGGACAGATACGCAGTATTTT. Its protein product is CASSPLPSRTDTQYF.

This clone was seen more than once but under ten times. This chain connects TRBV19 to TRBJ2-1; 11 nucleotides agree with TRBD1. CDR1 and CDR2 from the germline V gene are LNHDA and SQIVND (reference sequence). Losses at the gene ends were 9 bases for V and 3 bases for J; bases not matched to a gene: 7. CDR3 length: 15 amino acids. The CDR3 region has the DNA TGTGCCAGCCCCATCGGGACAGGGGGCTACAATGAGCAGTTCTTC. Translating it yields CASPIGTGGYNEQFF.